This T cell receptor (beta chain) emerged from a study of blood T cell repertoires in COVID-19. Method: immunoSEQ multiplex PCR; TCRdb's copy keeps in-frame clones and lacks some. The top ten clones hold roughly a tenth of a sample with over 350,000 clones, about 83% of them seen once. Remarks on this clone: The junction and the germline gene differ at one end; a read error may be behind it.

Study members were between about 18 and 95 years old and lived in 24 US regions. The germline V gene encodes CDR1 SSHAT and CDR2 FNYEAQ (reference sequence). This CDR3 region has 16 residues. The chain has TRBV7-7 and TRBJ2-5; D may be TRBD1 (5 bases). What was sequenced was PBMCs or T cells enriched from blood (not recorded which). This TCR derives from a woman in her forties or fifties who had recovered from COVID-19. The CDR3 region has the DNA TGTGCTAGCAGCCCGGGTGGGCAGGGCAGGCAAGAGACCCAGTACTTC. As protein: CASSPGGQGRQETQYF.